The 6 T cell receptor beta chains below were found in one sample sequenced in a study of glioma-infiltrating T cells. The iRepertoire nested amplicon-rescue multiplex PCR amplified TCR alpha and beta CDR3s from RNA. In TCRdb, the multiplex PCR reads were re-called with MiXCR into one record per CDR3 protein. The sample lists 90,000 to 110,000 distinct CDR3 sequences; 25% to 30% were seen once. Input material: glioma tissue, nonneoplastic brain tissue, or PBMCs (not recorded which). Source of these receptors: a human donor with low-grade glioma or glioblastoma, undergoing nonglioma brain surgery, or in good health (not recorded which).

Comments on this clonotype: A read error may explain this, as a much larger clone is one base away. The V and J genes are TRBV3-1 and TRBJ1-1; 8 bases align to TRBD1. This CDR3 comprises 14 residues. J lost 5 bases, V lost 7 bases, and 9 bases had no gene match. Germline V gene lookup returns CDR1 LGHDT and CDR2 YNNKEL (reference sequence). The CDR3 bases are TGTGCCAGCATCCACCAGGGGGCCGGGACTGAAGCTTTCTTT. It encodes CASIHQGAGTEAFF.

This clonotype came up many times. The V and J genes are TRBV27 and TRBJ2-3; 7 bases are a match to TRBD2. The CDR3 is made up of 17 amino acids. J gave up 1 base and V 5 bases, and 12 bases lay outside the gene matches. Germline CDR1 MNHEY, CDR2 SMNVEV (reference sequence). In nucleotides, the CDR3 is TGTGCCAGCAGTCGGAAAGTCGGACTAGGGGGCACAGATACGCAGTATTTT. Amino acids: CASSRKVGLGGTDTQYF.

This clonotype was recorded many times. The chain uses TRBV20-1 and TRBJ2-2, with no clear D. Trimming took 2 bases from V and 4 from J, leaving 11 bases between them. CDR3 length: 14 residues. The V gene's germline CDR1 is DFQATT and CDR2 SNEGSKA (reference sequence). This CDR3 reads CSARPGPVTGELFF. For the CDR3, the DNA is TGCAGTGCTAGACCGGGCCCCGTCACCGGGGAGCTGTTTTTT.

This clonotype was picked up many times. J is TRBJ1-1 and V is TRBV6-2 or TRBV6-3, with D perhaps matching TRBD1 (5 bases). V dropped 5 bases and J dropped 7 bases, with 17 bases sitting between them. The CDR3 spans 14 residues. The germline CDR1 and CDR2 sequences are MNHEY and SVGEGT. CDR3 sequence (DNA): TGTGCCAGCAGTGCCCCCCCGACAGCCAATGAAGCTTTCTTT. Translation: CASSAPPTANEAFF.

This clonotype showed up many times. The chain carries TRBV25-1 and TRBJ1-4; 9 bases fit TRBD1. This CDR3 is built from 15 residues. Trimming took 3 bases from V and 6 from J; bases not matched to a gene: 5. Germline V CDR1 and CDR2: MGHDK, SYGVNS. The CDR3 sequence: CASSDLGQGYEKLFF. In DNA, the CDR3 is TGTGCCAGCAGTGACTTGGGACAGGGATATGAAAAACTGTTTTTT. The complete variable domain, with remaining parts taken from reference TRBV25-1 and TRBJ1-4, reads EADIYQTPRYLVIGTGKKITLECSQTMGHDKMYWYQQDPGMELHLIHYSYGVNSTEKGDLSSESTVSRIRTEHFPLTLESARPSHTSQYLCASSDLGQGYEKLFFGSGTQLSVL.

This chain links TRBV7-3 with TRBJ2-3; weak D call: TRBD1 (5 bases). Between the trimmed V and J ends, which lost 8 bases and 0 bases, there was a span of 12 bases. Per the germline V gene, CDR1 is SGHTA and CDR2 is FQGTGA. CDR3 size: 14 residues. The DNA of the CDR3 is TGTGCCAGCGGCCAGGGTCTTAGCACAGATACGCAGTATTTT. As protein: CASGQGLSTDTQYF.